This T cell receptor (beta chain) was identified in a study of cytomegalovirus exposure and HLA in healthy donors listed by TCRdb under 2017. In the study overall: According to an earlier analysis of 587 of the donors, about 190 million T cells yielded 120 million or so unique TCR beta sequences and more than 250 Gb of sequence data. About 310 gigabases of sequencing data and roughly 90 million unique TCR sequences were included in an early release covering about 600 HLA-typed donors. Among the roughly 400 genotyped donors, under 90% belonged to the genetic ancestry cluster associated with self-reported Caucasian donors. The study aimed to test whether cataloging public T cell receptors could reveal signatures of past pathogen exposure. The T cell repertoires of about 700 subjects were profiled by immunosequencing and related to cytomegalovirus serostatus. Along with the roughly 670-subject first cohort, a separate validation cohort of over a hundred different subjects was used. The study combined high-throughput TCR immunosequencing, statistical association of individual TCRs with disease status, and machine learning to predict cytomegalovirus infection status. A later analysis re-analyzed previously published TCR beta repertoires from roughly 630 donors and added high-resolution HLA genotyping to study TCR occurrence patterns. Rather than using new phenotypic data, the later analysis identified candidate immune exposures from TCR beta sequences and from how often those sequences occurred across donors. An earlier analysis of 587 of the donors used high-throughput TCR beta sequencing to judge whether each TCR beta V gene segment behaved as functional or pseudogenic. Alongside the repertoire data, information on donor age, sex, ethnicity and CMV serostatus was compiled. In a later genetic analysis, genome-wide SNP genotypes for 398 of the 666 donors were used, and that subset was treated as a discovery cohort. Every discovery cohort repertoire had been produced on one sequencing platform. HLA typing covered class I and class II loci at four-digit resolution. The number of donors typed differed by locus, with about 629-640 for A, B, C, DRB1 and DQB1, over 500 for DQA1, approximately 570 for DPA1, and 400 to 490 for DPB1. Because of strong linkage in the cohort, roughly five DR-DQ haplotypes were treated as single units for association and clustering. Across about 380 genotyped donors of the cohort, an average of about 240,000 unique TCR beta nucleotide sequences per donor were sequenced, and 15% to 20% of those sequences were non-productive.

Receptor amplification or capture employed the immunoSEQ multiplex PCR assay. The multiplex PCR relied on a mix of 60 forward primers for TCR Vbeta segments and 13 reverse primers for TCR Jbeta segments. A multiplex PCR assay on genomic DNA amplified the CDR3 region of rearranged TCR beta genes. On the Illumina HiSeq System, the amplified TCR beta libraries were sequenced as 87-base-pair reads. In the authors' own workflow: Across the roughly 670 repertoires, a later analysis counted some 80 million unique TCR beta chains, around 11 million of which were shared by at least two donors. Raw reads were error-corrected and collapsed into unique sequences by a nearest-neighbor algorithm in which closely related sequences were merged to remove PCR and sequencing errors. CDR3 sequences were aligned to IMGT reference sequences to assign V, D and J gene segments. For a sequence to be retained, at least a six-nucleotide match to both a V gene segment and a J gene segment was required. A rearrangement counted as productive if the CDR3 had no stop codons and remained in frame with V and J, and every other rearrangement counted as non-productive. CDR3 was defined by IMGT convention, running from the second conserved V-encoded cysteine to the conserved J-encoded phenylalanine. The earlier analysis of about 570 of the donors excluded any sequence lacking an unambiguous match to a single V gene segment. In an earlier analysis of 587 of the donors, V segments were called functional above 56.7% productive rearrangements and were called segregating when the between-donor standard deviation exceeded 5%. A statistical classification framework was developed to diagnose cytomegalovirus status using the catalog of TCR beta chain sequences. V and J gene assignment, in a later analysis, came from comparing TCR nucleotide sequences with IMGT/GENE-DB human TR gene sequences. Using the TCRdist pipeline, a later analysis assigned CDR3 sequences along with most-parsimonious VDJ recombination scenarios. In a later analysis, each TCR beta chain was defined by its CDR3 amino acid sequence together with its V-gene family, and reads lacking a unique V-gene family were excluded. A later analysis removed 592 highly shared, low-generation-probability nucleotide sequences to deal with suspected cross-contamination and a sequencing artifact. For each public chain, a later analysis derived a clonal expansion index from normalized ranks of inferred template counts within each repertoire. A later analysis computed generation probabilities with a VDJ recombination model fitted to out-of-frame rearrangements, and checked the results against IGoR. In a later analysis, hypergeometric tests were used to score TCR-TCR, TCR-HLA and TCR-CMV co-occurrence, with a repertoire-size bias correction applied to TCR pairs. In a later analysis, false discovery rates were estimated by permuting HLA or CMV assignments 20 times. In a later analysis, co-occurring TCRs were grouped with DBSCAN, and TCRdist sequence similarity was added when clustering was performed within HLA-allele-positive subsets. Repertoires with fewer than 30,000 or more than 120,000 public chains, plus five repertoires with anomalous nucleotide sharing, were excluded from co-occurrence clustering. In TCRdb, the immuneACCESS table is reduced to in-frame sequences with V and J assigned. These tables do not hold every clone; where another copy was compared, an unresolved V gene accounts for under half, and the others remain unexplained. Clonal size and the V and J genes are those of that table, whereas D and trimming came from the DNA. This sample comprises approximately 140,000 clones, around three quarters of them detected only once. Of the sample, 3% is held by the ten largest clones.

CDR1 and CDR2, per the germline V gene, are SGDLS and YYNGEE. V sheds 3 bases and J sheds 4 bases, leaving 15 bases between their ends. The CDR3 covers 15 residues, taking in both the cysteine and the phenylalanine. Only the CDR3 DNA stays, 45 bases, in frame from base 1. Overall study outcomes, separate from this receptor: When HLA alleles, especially DR and DQ, strongly co-occurred, TCR associations were difficult to assign to individual alleles. In a later analysis, HLA-associated TCR beta chains were found to be more clonally expanded and to have lower generation probabilities than equally common non-associated chains. An association between a missense DCLRE1C variant and V-gene and J-gene trimming of TCR beta chains was found in a later genetic analysis and replicated in an independent cohort. In this cohort, only TCR beta chains were sequenced, and detectable features were limited by the absence of alpha or paired-chain data. In a later analysis, several top co-occurrence clusters were reported to appear linked to parvovirus B19, influenza, CMV and Epstein-Barr virus. The only immune exposure information available for the cohort was CMV serostatus. Because counts were too low, approximately 15 rarely observed V segments, including chromosome 9 orphons, were excluded from the earlier analysis of around 590 of the donors. The study gave a list of about 150 TCR beta chains associated with cytomegalovirus. Most TCR sequences were seen in very few donors, while some public TCRs were found in many individuals. According to the authors, the approach could potentially be generalized to other disease states and immunological phenotypes. At a false discovery rate of 0.05, a later analysis linked around 17,000 TCR beta sequences to specific HLA alleles. A further reported finding was that TCR beta sequences accurately predicted the HLA-A and HLA-B alleles for most subjects in the first cohort. A group of highly shared sequence variants was considered likely to be a technical artifact of the sequencing pipeline. A later analysis found that most CMV-associated TCR beta chains appeared HLA-restricted, with HLA associations seemingly driven largely by CMV exposure. Presence/absence analyses assumed roughly uniform sequencing depth across donors, an assumption that may not hold. In both the original and validation cohorts, the classifier was reported to diagnose cytomegalovirus status with high specificity and sensitivity. A few of the identified cytomegalovirus-associated TCR beta chains were confirmed in vitro to be specific for cytomegalovirus antigens. In a later analysis, TCR association rates were found to vary across HLA loci, with the most associated TCRs seen for DRB1 alleles and the fewest for HLA-C alleles. A later genetic analysis reported fewer N-insertions in productive TCRs among donors in an Asian-associated ancestry cluster than the approximately 670-donor mean. Because some donors lacked HLA typing at each locus, the association tests relied only on the typed subset. Because the 87-base-pair reads could not distinguish some IMGT-functional V segments, including TRBV6-2 and TRBV6-3, those segments were excluded. Linkage disequilibrium might explain the correlated functional status among segregating V segments, but an unknown experimental factor could not be excluded. Broadly in line with IMGT annotations, most TCR beta V segments showed up in productive rearrangements about 87% or about 30% of the time in an earlier analysis of around 550 of the donors.

The cohort was made up of around 720 healthy bone marrow donors. At the time of sampling, every cohort member was nominally healthy, though immune exposures that went unrecorded were likely present. The donor tested CMV seropositive and was one of the 289 seropositive cohort members. A peripheral blood sample was provided by each donor, and peripheral blood mononuclear cells were used for TCR beta sequencing. Genomic DNA extraction from the blood cell samples was performed with the Qiagen DNeasy Blood Extraction Kit. Notes on this clone: It lacks a known antigen. Base qualities are missing; no much larger clone stands one base away.

The chain is made from TRBV9 and TRBJ2-3; no D gene call is confident. Sequencing was carried out using PBMCs. The clonotype was recovered from a man aged 40-49 years in good health and CMV-seropositive. Here the CDR3 is given as CASSAPPGSADTQYF. The DNA is as follows: TGTGCCAGCAGCGCGCCCCCCGGGTCTGCAGATACGCAGTATTTT.